The 17 T cell receptor beta chains below come from one sample, sequenced in a study of T cell changes during pregnancy in multiple sclerosis. The assay was immunoSEQ multiplex PCR, and TCRdb's table has in-frame clones only and misses some. Of around 97,000 clones in the sample, approximately 90% were seen once. This material consisted of peripheral blood, taken in the second trimester of pregnancy. The receptors here all came from a female donor in good health, enrolled as a control in a pregnancy study.

V usage is TRBV6-5 and J usage is TRBJ2-3, with D uncertain. This CDR3 comprises 13 residues. V gave up 5 bases and J gave up 5 bases, with 11 bases separating them. Germline assignment: CDR1 MNHEY and CDR2 SVGAGI. CDR3 loop: CASSPTYGDTQYF. CDR3 in DNA: TGTGCCAGCAGTCCCACTTACGGAGATACGCAGTATTTT.

This chain joins TRBV9 and TRBJ2-1; TRBD2 matches at 11 bases. Per the germline V gene, CDR1 is SGDLS and CDR2 is YYNGEE. The CDR3 contains 16 residues. With 3 bases clipped from V and 2 bases from J, the junction kept 4 bases outside the gene matches. The CDR3 loop is CASSALAGVPYNEQFF. The DNA of the CDR3 is TGTGCCAGCAGCGCACTAGCGGGAGTCCCCTACAATGAGCAGTTCTTC.

The CDR3 sequence is CASSYNRVAGYTF. The CDR3 DNA sequence: TGTGCCAGCAGTTACAACAGGGTGGCGGGCTACACCTTC. The chain carries TRBV6-5 and TRBJ1-2, with D perhaps matching TRBD1 (6 bases). With 2 bases removed from V and 8 bases from J, the gap between germline ends came to 12 bases. The germline CDR1 and CDR2 sequences are MNHEY and SVGAGI. This CDR3 is 13 amino acids long.

The J gene is TRBJ1-1, the V gene TRBV5-1; 9 positions agree with TRBD1. The germline V gene has CDR1 SGHRS and CDR2 YFSETQ. The V and J ends lost 5 bases and 1 base, in that order; junction bases with no gene match: 3. The CDR3 is made up of 14 amino acids. Here the CDR3 DNA reads TGCGCCAGCAGACCGGGACAGGGGAACACTGAAGCTTTCTTT. It encodes CASRPGQGNTEAFF.

The chain links TRBV13 to TRBJ1-5; D unresolved. CDR1 is PRHDT, CDR2 FYEKMQ, per germline (reference sequence). Deletions cut 5 bases from V and 6 bases from J, with 17 bases between. This CDR3 spans 15 amino acids. CDR3 sequence reads: CASSIRTAGSQPQHF. For the CDR3, the DNA is TGTGCCAGCAGCATCCGGACGGCGGGGAGTCAGCCCCAGCATTTT.

The chain couples TRBV28 to TRBJ1-2, with D possibly being TRBD1 (5 bases). The ends were cut back, 3 bases at V and 2 bases at J, with 13 bases in the middle. Looked up from germline, CDR1 is MDHEN and CDR2 is SYDVKM. There are 15 residues in the CDR3. CDR3: CASSFVGVGNYGYTF. As DNA, the CDR3 is TGTGCCAGCAGTTTTGTAGGGGTGGGGAACTATGGCTACACCTTC.

The J gene is TRBJ2-1, the V gene TRBV7-9; no reliable D call. The CDR3 sequence is 12 residues long. V lost 5 bases and J lost 9, with 11 bases in between. Germline CDR1 and CDR2: SEHNR and FQNEAQ (reference sequence). CDR3 sequence reads: CASSRPSGEQFF. The CDR3 DNA reads as TGTGCCAGCAGCCGGCCGTCGGGTGAGCAGTTCTTC. Variable domain in full (rest from reference TRBV7-9 and TRBJ2-1): DTGVSQNPRHKITKRGQNVTFRCDPISEHNRLYWYRQTLGQGPEFLTYFQNEAQLEKSRLLSDRFSAERPKGSFSTLEIQRTEQGDSAMYLCASSRPSGEQFFGPGTRLTVL.

The V call is TRBV5-1, the J call TRBJ1-5; 7 bases fit TRBD1. After removal of 4 bases from V and 5 bases from J, the junction contained 9 bases not matched to a gene. This CDR3 has 15 residues. From germline, CDR1 is SGHRS and CDR2 YFSETQ. In nucleotides, the CDR3 is TGCGCCAGCAGCCTGTTACAGGGGCGAGATCAGCCCCAGCATTTT. Its protein product is CASSLLQGRDQPQHF.

This chain uses TRBV7-9 with TRBJ1-5; TRBD1 aligns across 8 bases. The CDR3 totals 15 residues. The germline V gene has CDR1 SEHNR and CDR2 FQNEAQ (reference sequence). The trim removed 2 bases at V and 6 bases at J, leaving 6 bases unmatched. This CDR3 is CASSLWQGAGQPQHF. CDR3 nucleotides: TGTGCCAGCAGCTTATGGCAGGGGGCGGGTCAGCCCCAGCATTTT.

The chain joins TRBV14 to TRBJ1-2; TRBD1 agrees at 8 bases. V gave up 1 base and J gave up 8 bases; unmatched junction bases: 3. This CDR3 is 13 amino acids long. Germline V gives CDR1 SGHDN, CDR2 FVKESK. CDR3 loop: CASSQGTGQGYTF. The CDR3 DNA reads TGTGCCAGCAGCCAAGGGACAGGGCAAGGCTACACCTTC.

The genes are TRBV30 and TRBJ1-4; TRBD1 matches at 7 bases. This CDR3 spans 14 amino acids. Unmatched junction bases numbered 5, after V lost 0 bases and J lost 7 bases. CDR1 is GTSNPN, CDR2 SVGIG, per germline (reference sequence). CDR3 residues: CAWSVGGGGEKLFF. In DNA form, the CDR3 reads TGTGCCTGGAGTGTTGGAGGGGGCGGTGAAAAACTGTTTTTT. The full variable domain, rest sourced from reference TRBV30 and TRBJ1-4, is SQTIHQWPATLVQPVGSPLSLECTVEGTSNPNLYWYRQAAGRGLQLLFYSVGIGQISSEVPQNLSASRPQDRQFILSSKKLLLSDSGFYLCAWSVGGGGEKLFFGSGTQLSVL.

As DNA, the CDR3 is TGTGCCAGCGCCCGGTTAGGACAGGGGAACTTCTACGAGCAGTACTTC. It encodes CASARLGQGNFYEQYF. The chain combines TRBV2 with TRBJ2-7; 9 nucleotides match TRBD1. In germline, CDR1 is SNHLY, CDR2 FYNNEI. The length of the CDR3 is 16 residues. V gave up 8 bases and J gave up 3 bases; unmatched junction bases: 14.

The V call is TRBV28, the J call TRBJ2-7; 8 bases align to TRBD2. The CDR3 is 15 amino acids. Germline CDR1 and CDR2: MDHEN and SYDVKM. V lost 5 bases and J lost 4; bases outside the gene matches: 10. The CDR3 nucleotides read TGTGCCAGCAGTCCCCGGGGGGGGGTGAAGTACGAGCAGTACTTC. Translated: CASSPRGGVKYEQYF.

The chain has TRBV28 and TRBJ1-1; D is unresolved. V was pared by 1 base and J by 9 bases, with 6 bases between. The CDR3 is 11 amino acids. Germline V gene data show CDR1 as MDHEN and CDR2 as SYDVKM. CDR3 in amino acids: CASSLSGKAFF. CDR3 in DNA: TGTGCCAGCAGTTTATCGGGAAAAGCTTTCTTT.

The table lists this clone with a count of one. This chain links TRBV30 with TRBJ1-4; D perhaps matches TRBD1 (6 bases). Trimming took 0 bases from V and 11 from J, leaving 13 bases between them. Per germline, CDR1 GTSNPN and CDR2 SVGIG (reference sequence). This CDR3 region has 13 residues. The DNA for the CDR3 is TGTGCCTGGAGTGTACAGGGCATGGGGAAACTGTTTTTT. It specifies CAWSVQGMGKLFF.

The chain carries TRBV6-5 and TRBJ1-4; perhaps TRBD1 as D (5 bases). This CDR3 spans 14 amino acids. V was clipped by 2 bases and J by 7 bases, with 11 bases between them. CDR1 and CDR2 from the germline V gene are MNHEY and SVGAGI. The CDR3 reads CASSYDQGGEKLFF. The CDR3 DNA reads TGTGCCAGCAGTTACGACCAGGGAGGTGAAAAACTGTTTTTT.

The chain couples TRBV7-2 to TRBJ1-2; 9 bases map to TRBD1. Germline CDR1 is SGHTA and CDR2 is FQGNSA. The CDR3 runs to 16 residues. V was clipped by 6 bases and J by 4 bases; unmatched bases: 12. The CDR3 here is CASREPGQGLFYGYTF. The CDR3 DNA reads as TGTGCCAGCAGAGAACCGGGACAGGGCCTCTTCTATGGCTACACCTTC.